These 30 T cell receptor beta chains were sequenced from one sample in a study of T cell repertoires in cytomegalovirus infection. MiXCR, run by TCRdb on the reads, gives a single entry per CDR3 protein. The sample holds about 260,000 distinct CDR3 sequences, roughly 10% seen once. The source material was PBMCs. The receptors come from a human donor in good health (CMV status not recorded). Some clones in this sample may be carry-over from other donors' samples.

This clonotype was seen ten or more times. The chain is built from TRBV3-1 and TRBJ2-7; TRBD2 agrees at 8 bases. J was trimmed by 5 bases and V by 1 base; bases with no gene match: 7. Germline lookup yields CDR1 LGHDT and CDR2 YNNKEL (reference sequence). CDR3 length: 15 amino acids. This CDR3 reads CASSQGGVAGNEQYF. The CDR3 DNA sequence: TGTGCCAGCAGCCAAGGGGGAGTAGCGGGGAACGAGCAGTACTTC.

The chain links TRBV19 to TRBJ2-1; D possibly corresponds to TRBD1 (5 bases). V was cut by 4 bases and J by 0 bases, with 7 bases left in between. Germline V gene sequence: CDR1 LNHDA, CDR2 SQIVND (reference sequence). The CDR3 is made up of 14 amino acids. CDR3 region: CASSKGNSYNEQFF. In nucleotides, the CDR3 is TGTGCCAGTAGTAAGGGGAACTCCTACAATGAGCAGTTCTTC. Variable domain in full (rest from reference TRBV19 and TRBJ2-1): DGGITQSPKYLFRKEGQNVTLSCEQNLNHDAMYWYRQDPGQGLRLIYYSQIVNDFQKGDIAEGYSVSREKKESFPLTVTSAQKNPTAFYLCASSKGNSYNEQFFGPGTRLTVL.

In this sample, this clonotype turned up many times. The chain combines TRBV7-2 with TRBJ2-7; tentative D call: TRBD1 (6 bases). Trimming removed 1 base at V and 4 bases at J, with 14 bases between. The CDR3 extends over 15 amino acids. Germline values: CDR1 SGHTA, CDR2 FQGNSA. The CDR3 region is CASSLEQGGFYEQYF. In DNA, the CDR3 is TGTGCCAGCAGCTTAGAACAAGGGGGATTTTACGAGCAGTACTTC.

This clonotype has ten or more counts. The chain couples TRBV7-2 to TRBJ1-2; TRBD1 matches at 9 bases. V trimming: 5 bases; J trimming: 3 bases; junction bases outside the gene matches: 7. From germline, CDR1 is SGHTA and CDR2 FQGNSA. The CDR3 consists of 15 residues. The CDR3 is CASSTSTGGHYGYTF. CDR3 sequence (DNA): TGTGCCAGCAGCACGTCGACAGGGGGACACTATGGCTACACCTTC.

The chain employs TRBV12-3 or TRBV12-4 and TRBJ2-3; 10 positions match TRBD2. The J segment lost 4 bases and the V segment lost 7 bases, leaving 8 bases of the junction unmatched. This CDR3 region has 15 residues. The CDR3 sequence: CASKSSSGSSDTQYF. The CDR3 bases are TGTGCCAGCAAGTCGTCTAGCGGGAGTTCAGATACGCAGTATTTT.

This clonotype has a count of ten or more. The chain links TRBV5-1 to TRBJ2-7, with a possible D match to TRBD1 (5 bases). Germline V gene lookup returns CDR1 SGHRS and CDR2 YFSETQ. V lost 1 base and J 7 bases, leaving 12 bases between the germline ends. The CDR3 covers 13 residues. CDR3 nucleotide sequence: TGCGCCAGCAGCTTGAGCAGGGCAGGAGAGCAGTACTTC. Its translation: CASSLSRAGEQYF.

J is TRBJ2-2 and V is TRBV4-1; the match to TRBD1 covers 7 bases. Trimming removed 4 bases from V and 1 base from J; junction bases left unmatched: 9. This CDR3 is built from 17 residues. CDR1 MGHRA and CDR2 YSYEKL come from the germline V gene. The CDR3 DNA follows: TGCGCCAGCAGCCCTCTAGGGGCAGGGGGGAACACCGGGGAGCTGTTTTTT. Its protein product is CASSPLGAGGNTGELFF.

This clonotype was recorded many times. The rearrangement links TRBV7-2 to TRBJ1-5, with a possible D match to TRBD1 (6 bases). The V end was cut by 5 bases, the J end by 6 bases, with 14 bases between. Germline V lookup: CDR1 SGHTA, CDR2 FQGNSA. CDR3 length equals 14 residues. CDR3 amino acids: CASSHGGAGQPQHF. CDR3 DNA: TGTGCCAGCAGCCACGGGGGGGCCGGTCAGCCCCAGCATTTT.

The gene calls are TRBV20-1 and TRBJ1-4; D might be TRBD1 (6 bases). This CDR3 has 13 residues. Trimming took off 5 bases at V and 4 bases at J, with 11 bases between the two ends. Germline assignment: CDR1 DFQATT and CDR2 SNEGSKA (reference sequence). Here the CDR3 reads CSAPPGVNEKLFF. CDR3 bases: TGCAGTGCTCCTCCAGGGGTTAATGAAAAACTGTTTTTT.

This clonotype was found many times. V gene TRBV28 combines with J gene TRBJ2-5; D gene uncertain. The CDR3 contains 13 residues. Germline lookup yields CDR1 MDHEN and CDR2 SYDVKM. The V and J ends lost 8 bases and 3 bases respectively, with 13 bases between them. CDR3 amino acids: CASGDDWKETQYF. Here the CDR3 DNA reads TGTGCCAGCGGCGATGATTGGAAAGAGACCCAGTACTTC.

J is TRBJ2-1 and V is TRBV27, with 13 positions matching TRBD2. Looked up from germline, CDR1 is MNHEY and CDR2 is SMNVEV (reference sequence). J lost 7 bases, V lost 5 bases, and 8 bases had no gene match. The CDR3 is 16 residues long. CDR3 residues: CASSPRLAGGLNEQFF. The CDR3 DNA reads as TGTGCCAGCAGTCCCCGACTAGCGGGAGGATTAAATGAGCAGTTCTTC.

This clonotype was observed a handful of times. CDR3 nucleotides: TGTGCCAGCAGCTCCCGGGACAGGAAAAACATTCAGTACTTC. Translated: CASSSRDRKNIQYF. The chain is built from TRBV11-3 and TRBJ2-4; 8 bases are a match to TRBD1. The V and J ends lost 4 bases and 4 bases, in that order; junction bases with no gene match: 3. From germline, CDR1 is SGHNT and CDR2 YENEEA. This CDR3 is built from 14 residues.

This clonotype was counted at least ten times. This chain joins TRBV7-2 and TRBJ2-7; D is possibly TRBD2 (5 bases). V shed 1 base and J shed 3 bases, with 10 bases lying between them. CDR3 size: 14 residues. Germline V gene data show CDR1 as SGHTA and CDR2 as FQGNSA. CDR3: CASSLDTAGYEQYF. The DNA of the CDR3 is TGTGCCAGCAGCTTAGATACGGCGGGCTACGAGCAGTACTTC.

This clonotype was detected a few times. The CDR3 is CASSLAGRNIQYF. The CDR3 DNA is TGTGCCAGCAGCTTAGCGGGGAGAAACATTCAGTACTTC. The genes are TRBV7-2 and TRBJ2-4; TRBD2 might be the D (5 bases). From germline, CDR1 is SGHTA and CDR2 FQGNSA. V lost 0 bases to trimming and J lost 6 bases, with 6 bases between them. This CDR3 has 13 residues.

This clonotype was seen more than once but under ten times. V is TRBV7-2 and J is TRBJ2-1; 11 bases align to TRBD2. The germline CDR1 and CDR2 sequences are SGHTA and FQGNSA. CDR3 size: 18 residues. After removal of 4 bases from V and 8 bases from J, the junction contained 16 bases not matched to a gene. The CDR3 DNA sequence: TGTGCCAGCAGCTATCTAGGGTTAGCGGGAGGGAGAGAGGATGAGCAGTTCTTC. It yields the protein CASSYLGLAGGREDEQFF. The complete variable domain, with remaining parts taken from reference TRBV7-2 and TRBJ2-1, reads GAGVSQSPSNKVTEKGKDVELRCDPISGHTALYWYRQSLGQGLEFLIYFQGNSAPDKSGLPSDRFSAERTGGSVSTLTIQRTQQEDSAVYLCASSYLGLAGGREDEQFFGPGTRLTVL.

In its sample, this clonotype was seen a few times. V usage is TRBV10-3 and J usage is TRBJ2-3; D remains unclear. V lost 3 bases and J lost 0, with 10 bases in between. The CDR3 runs to 15 residues. Per germline, CDR1 ENHRY and CDR2 SYGVKD. The CDR3, as DNA: TGTGCCATCAGTGAAATCGACGATAGCACAGATACGCAGTATTTT. Translating gives CAISEIDDSTDTQYF.

This rearrangement joins TRBV6-2 or TRBV6-3 to TRBJ2-7; D remains ambiguous. The CDR3 is 14 residues long. The V gene's germline CDR1 is MNHEY and CDR2 SVGEGT. V dropped 2 bases and J dropped 5 bases, with 13 bases sitting between them. The CDR3 DNA is TGTGCCAGCAGTTACACCAGTCCGGGCCACGAGCAGTACTTC. Translation gives CASSYTSPGHEQYF.

The table lists this clonotype with many counts. J is TRBJ2-7 and V is TRBV29-1; D assignment may be TRBD1 or TRBD2 (5 bases each). Per the germline V gene, CDR1 is SQVTM and CDR2 is ANQGSEA. The CDR3 sequence is 14 residues long. V lost 5 bases and J lost 4, with 18 bases in between. CDR3 sequence (DNA): TGCAGCGTTCGGGACGCAGATCTAGCATACGAGCAGTACTTC. It yields the protein CSVRDADLAYEQYF.

In this sample, this clonotype turned up many times. This chain links TRBV19 with TRBJ1-5; 8 nucleotides agree with TRBD1. J gave up 1 base and V 6 bases, and 8 bases lay outside the gene matches. The CDR3 extends over 16 amino acids. The V gene's germline CDR1 is LNHDA and CDR2 SQIVND (reference sequence). The CDR3 loop reads CASRVGQVRSNQPQHF. In nucleotides, the CDR3 is TGTGCCAGTAGGGTGGGACAGGTACGAAGCAATCAGCCCCAGCATTTT.

Ten or more counts support this clonotype. The chain couples TRBV7-8 to TRBJ2-4; TRBD2 might be the D (6 bases). V was shortened by 5 bases and J by 2 bases, with 19 bases between the two germline ends. The CDR3 consists of 17 residues. From germline, CDR1 is SGHVS and CDR2 FQNEAQ. In DNA form, the CDR3 reads TGTGCCAGCAGCCATACGCGGGGAGGCAGGACCAAAAACATTCAGTACTTC. This sequence encodes CASSHTRGGRTKNIQYF.

This clonotype has a count of ten or more. The chain couples TRBV28 to TRBJ1-1; D gene unclear. V was cut by 5 bases and J by 0 bases, with 4 bases left in between. CDR3 size: 12 residues. CDR1 and CDR2 from the germline V gene are MDHEN and SYDVKM. The CDR3 reads CASSRVNTEAFF. The CDR3 DNA sequence: TGTGCCAGCAGTAGGGTGAACACTGAAGCTTTCTTT.

This clonotype was recorded many times. The chain joins TRBV7-2 to TRBJ2-2, with no clear D. This CDR3 is 13 amino acids long. CDR1 and CDR2 (germline): SGHTA, FQGNSA. V lost 1 base and J 7 bases, leaving 7 bases between the germline ends. The CDR3 nucleotides read TGTGCCAGCAGCTTAGAGGCGATCGGGGAGCTGTTTTTT. Amino acid sequence: CASSLEAIGELFF.

The sample holds many counts of this clonotype. The chain carries TRBV7-9 and TRBJ1-3, with TRBD1 matching 7 bases. The V and J ends lost 4 bases and 1 base, in that order; junction bases with no gene match: 7. The germline V gene encodes CDR1 SEHNR and CDR2 FQNEAQ (reference sequence). The CDR3 sequence is 16 residues long. This chain's CDR3 is CASSSNTGASGNTIYF. The CDR3 DNA follows: TGTGCCAGCAGCTCCAACACAGGGGCATCTGGAAACACCATATATTTT.

Ten or more counts support this clonotype. The rearrangement links TRBV7-8 to TRBJ1-5; 12 bases are shared with TRBD1. The CDR3 is 18 residues long. The V segment lost 1 base and the J segment 6 bases; nucleotides outside the gene matches: 10. Germline-derived CDR1 and CDR2 are SGHVS and FQNEAQ. The CDR3 region has the DNA TGTGCCAGCAGCTTAGTGGGGACAGGGGGCACCACAAGTCAGCCCCAGCATTTT. Its translation: CASSLVGTGGTTSQPQHF.

The table lists this clonotype with many counts. The rearrangement uses TRBV7-8 and TRBJ1-5; 8 nucleotides align to TRBD1. V shed 0 bases, J shed 10 bases, and the junction held 17 bases outside the gene matches. The germline V gene encodes CDR1 SGHVS and CDR2 FQNEAQ. The CDR3 is 18 amino acids. CDR3 sequence: CASSLALSTGGSNYPQHF. The CDR3 DNA reads as TGTGCCAGCAGCTTAGCCCTATCCACAGGGGGAAGCAATTATCCCCAGCATTTT. Full variable domain (outside the CDR3, taken from reference TRBV7-8 and TRBJ1-5): GAGVSQSPRYKVAKRGQDVALRCDPISGHVSLFWYQQALGQGPEFLTYFQNEAQLDKSGLPSDRFFAERPEGSVSTLKIQRTQQEDSAVYLCASSLALSTGGSNYPQHFGDGTRLSIL.

There are many counts of this clonotype. This chain uses TRBV7-9 with TRBJ1-2; D call uncertain. CDR1 and CDR2 (germline): SEHNR, FQNEAQ (reference sequence). Between the trimmed V and J ends, which lost 6 bases and 6 bases, there was a span of 11 bases. This CDR3 has 12 amino acids. CDR3 coding DNA: TGTGCCAGCAGTTTTAAGGCGGATGGCTACACCTTC. Amino acid sequence: CASSFKADGYTF.

This clonotype was counted many times. This chain links TRBV7-2 with TRBJ2-5; D may be TRBD2 (7 bases). Trimming left V 1 base short and J 2 bases short, with 20 bases between. The germline V gene encodes CDR1 SGHTA and CDR2 FQGNSA. The CDR3 sequence is 18 residues long. The CDR3 nucleotides read TGTGCCAGCAGCTTAGTCGGGGGGCGCGGAGGGAATCAAGAGACCCAGTACTTC. Amino acids: CASSLVGGRGGNQETQYF.

This clonotype was detected ten times or more. The rearrangement links TRBV7-2 to TRBJ2-7, with 11 bases identical to TRBD2. V trimming: 5 bases; J trimming: 2 bases; junction bases outside the gene matches: 5. The CDR3 is 15 amino acids. From germline, CDR1 is SGHTA and CDR2 FQGNSA. In nucleotides, the CDR3 is TGTGCCAGCAGCCCCACTAGCGGGAGCACCTACGAGCAGTACTTC. This encodes CASSPTSGSTYEQYF.

This clonotype was detected many times. V gene TRBV7-8 combines with J gene TRBJ2-1; D call uncertain. This CDR3 comprises 13 residues. Trimming stripped 3 bases from V and 4 bases from J, with 7 bases between. Looked up from germline, CDR1 is SGHVS and CDR2 is FQNEAQ. The CDR3 DNA sequence: TGTGCCAGCAGCTTTGACAAATACAATGAGCAGTTCTTC. Its translation is CASSFDKYNEQFF.

This clonotype was detected ten times or more. The chain joins TRBV11-3 to TRBJ2-1; a possible D gene is TRBD1 (6 bases). Germline assignment: CDR1 SGHNT and CDR2 YENEEA. V was cut by 1 base and J by 13 bases, with 11 bases left in between. This CDR3 has 12 residues. The CDR3 here is CASSLGNRVQFF. The DNA for the CDR3 is TGTGCCAGCAGCTTAGGGAACAGGGTTCAGTTCTTC.